The 14 T cell receptor beta chains below all came from one sample that was sequenced in a study of blood T cell repertoires in COVID-19. Produced via immunoSEQ multiplex PCR; TCRdb's table is partial and in-frame only. The table records about 110,000 clones, 87% of them present only once. What was sequenced was peripheral blood. These receptors all come from a human donor in a cohort sampled during active COVID-19.

The rearrangement uses TRBV27 and TRBJ1-5; no firm D call. With 6 bases removed from V and 8 bases from J, the gap between germline ends came to 17 bases. The CDR3 is 14 residues long. Germline V gives CDR1 MNHEY, CDR2 SMNVEV (reference sequence). The CDR3 region is CASSPQPFTEPQHF. CDR3 DNA: TGTGCCAGCAGCCCGCAACCCTTTACGGAGCCCCAGCATTTT.

The chain is built from TRBV5-6 and TRBJ1-2; 8 bases map to TRBD1. V lost 3 bases and J lost 5; bases outside the gene matches: 9. CDR3 size: 15 residues. Germline loops: CDR1 SGHDT, CDR2 YYEEEE. The CDR3, as DNA: TGTGCCAGCAGCTACTGGACAGGGAAAACTTATGGCTACACCTTC. This gives the protein CASSYWTGKTYGYTF.

V gene TRBV5-4 combines with J gene TRBJ2-3; no firm D call. V was clipped by 5 bases and J by 4 bases, with 11 bases between them. The germline V gene encodes CDR1 SGHNT and CDR2 YYREEE (reference sequence). This CDR3 spans 13 amino acids. The CDR3 sequence: CASRPLSADTQYF. The DNA for the CDR3 is TGTGCCAGCAGACCCCTAAGCGCAGATACGCAGTATTTT.

The CDR3 spells CASSQAPGMDRSYNEQFF. DNA of the CDR3: TGCGCCAGCAGCCAAGCCCCAGGGATGGATAGGTCCTACAATGAGCAGTTCTTC. This sequence joins TRBV4-1 and TRBJ2-1, with D possibly matching TRBD1 (5 bases). V lost 1 base to trimming and J lost 1 base, with 17 bases between them. The CDR3 sequence is 18 residues long. The germline V gene has CDR1 MGHRA and CDR2 YSYEKL.

The chain uses TRBV9 and TRBJ2-7; 8 bases align to TRBD2. CDR1 and CDR2 (germline): SGDLS, YYNGEE. Trimming took 4 bases from V and 6 from J; bases not matched to a gene: 9. This CDR3 is built from 14 residues. The CDR3 is CASSIQGGRSEQYF. The DNA of the CDR3 is TGTGCCAGCAGCATTCAGGGCGGGAGGAGCGAGCAGTACTTC.

The rearrangement uses TRBV24-1 and TRBJ2-3, with 10 bases lining up with TRBD2. V lost 9 bases to trimming and J lost 6 bases; unmatched junction nucleotides: 5. CDR3 length: 13 residues. The germline gives CDR1 KGHDR, CDR2 SFDVKD. The CDR3 loop is CATSLAGADTQYF. DNA for the CDR3: TGTGCCACCTCTCTAGCGGGGGCCGATACGCAGTATTTT.

This chain uses TRBV6-6 with TRBJ1-2, with 10 nucleotides matching TRBD1. V trimming: 6 bases; J trimming: 11 bases; junction bases outside the gene matches: 9. The V gene's germline CDR1 is MNHNY and CDR2 SVGAGI (reference sequence). The CDR3 has 13 amino acids. CDR3 sequence reads: CASSRGTGEKYTF. DNA for the CDR3: TGTGCCAGCAGCCGCGGGACAGGGGAAAAATACACCTTC.

The chain has TRBV3-1 (or the pseudogene TRBV3-2) and TRBJ1-4; D unresolved. Germline values: CDR1 LGHDT, CDR2 YNNKEL (reference sequence). Trimming removed 4 bases from V and 2 bases from J, with 14 bases in between. This CDR3 is 16 amino acids long. The CDR3 sequence is CASSRGGADTNEKLFF. The CDR3 coding sequence is TGTGCCAGCAGCCGAGGAGGCGCAGATACTAATGAAAAACTGTTTTTT.

The rearrangement links TRBV4-3 to TRBJ1-2; 8 nucleotides line up with TRBD1. J gave up 7 bases and V 3 bases, and 7 bases lay outside the gene matches. This CDR3 spans 14 amino acids. The germline V gene has CDR1 LGHNA and CDR2 YSLEER. CDR3 sequence reads: CASSQDRDNLGYTF. As DNA, the CDR3 is TGCGCCAGCAGCCAGGACAGGGATAACCTTGGCTACACCTTC.

The chain employs TRBV7-2 and TRBJ2-5; 12 bases fit TRBD2. The CDR3 runs 14 residues. With 4 bases clipped from V and 4 bases from J, the junction kept 1 base outside the gene matches. The germline gives CDR1 SGHTA, CDR2 FQGNSA. The CDR3 loop is CASSSGLAGETQYF. The CDR3 DNA is TGTGCCAGCAGCTCGGGACTAGCGGGAGAGACCCAGTACTTC.

This chain links TRBV7-6 with TRBJ2-2; 11 positions match TRBD2. CDR1 and CDR2 from the germline V gene are SGHVS and FNYEAQ. Trimming removed 3 bases from V and 4 bases from J; junction bases left unmatched: 4. The CDR3 runs to 16 residues. The CDR3 sequence: CASSLGLADLTGELFF. The CDR3 DNA sequence: TGTGCCAGCAGCTTGGGACTAGCGGATCTCACCGGGGAGCTGTTTTTT.

V usage is TRBV10-3 and J usage is TRBJ2-1; TRBD1 matches 8 bases. Germline trimming cut 3 bases from V and 2 bases from J; bases unmatched to any gene: 3. Germline V lookup: CDR1 ENHRY, CDR2 SYGVKD. CDR3 length: 15 amino acids. The CDR3 is CAISDGQGTYNEQFF. In DNA form, the CDR3 reads TGTGCCATCAGTGATGGACAGGGTACCTACAATGAGCAGTTCTTC.

This clone was counted a single time. The chain combines TRBV15 with TRBJ1-2, with D unclear. The CDR3 has 11 amino acids. The germline V and J ends were trimmed by 0 bases and 7 bases, with 3 bases remaining between them. The V gene's germline CDR1 is LNHNV and CDR2 YYDKDF (reference sequence). CDR3 region: CATSRDLGYTF. For the CDR3, the DNA is TGTGCCACCAGCAGAGATCTTGGCTACACCTTC.

This clone was recorded only once. The V and J genes are TRBV4-1 and TRBJ1-6, with D uncertain. Trimming took off 0 bases at V and 4 bases at J, with 10 bases between the two ends. In germline, CDR1 is MGHRA, CDR2 YSYEKL. The CDR3 runs to 16 residues. The CDR3 region has the DNA TGCGCCAGCAGCCAAGAGGCACCCCCATATAATTCACCCCTCCACTTT. It is translated as CASSQEAPPYNSPLHF.